A selection of T cell receptor beta chains follows, all from one sample in a study of T cells after yellow fever vaccination. Using its own MiXCR run on the 5' RACE reads, TCRdb lists one record per CDR3 protein. The table records about 49,000 distinct CDR3 sequences, 7.4% of them present only once. Sequenced material: CD8+ T cells sorted from PBMCs, taken more than 13 days after the first yellow fever vaccination. These receptor sequences come from a man aged 18 to 30 who received the YFV17D yellow fever vaccine. Both conserved end residues are part of each CDR3. D genes are given only for firm matches. Only some rows state a clone size, as once, few, many or a class for expanded clones.

v_call	clone_size	j_call	d_call	cdr3_aa	cdr3_nt
TRBV6-4	many	TRBJ2-1	NA	CASSEGSSYNEQFF	TGTGCCAGCTCCGAGGGGAGCTCCTACAATGAGCAGTTCTTC
TRBV29-1	many	TRBJ2-2	TRBD2	CSVEDGRGGTGELFF	TGCAGCGTTGAAGACGGACGGGGGGGGACCGGGGAGCTGTTTTTT
TRBV19	many	TRBJ2-1	NA	CASSEPWKSRNEQFF	TGTGCCAGTAGTGAGCCGTGGAAGAGTCGCAATGAGCAGTTCTTC
TRBV10-3	many	TRBJ1-2	TRBD1	CASSGTGANYGYTF	TGTGCCAGTTCCGGGACAGGGGCTAACTATGGCTACACCTTC
TRBV7-3	many	TRBJ1-1	NA	CASSPTGLMNTEAFF	TGTGCCAGCAGCCCCACCGGTCTTATGAACACTGAAGCTTTCTTT
TRBV7-9	many	TRBJ2-5	NA	CASSSPRETQYF	TGTGCCAGCAGCTCCCCCAGGGAGACCCAGTACTTC
TRBV20-1	NA	TRBJ2-5	TRBD2	CSARLTSGGQETQYF	TGCAGTGCTAGGTTGACTAGCGGGGGACAAGAGACCCAGTACTTC
TRBV10-3	many	TRBJ2-4	NA	CAISEVGEEDIQYF	TGTGCCATCAGTGAGGTAGGGGAGGAGGACATTCAGTACTTC
TRBV2	NA	TRBJ2-1	NA	CAQSGYNEQFF	TGTGCCCAGTCGGGGTACAATGAGCAGTTCTTC
TRBV27	many	TRBJ1-6	NA	CASSSTVFYNSPLHF	TGTGCCAGCAGTTCGACAGTGTTCTATAATTCACCCCTCCACTTT
TRBV29-1	many	TRBJ2-7	TRBD2	CSALAGDSYEQYF	TGCAGCGCCTTAGCGGGGGACTCCTACGAGCAGTACTTC
TRBV12-3/TRBV12-4	many	TRBJ2-3	NA	CASSLVGDTQYF	TGTGCCAGCAGTTTAGTGGGTGATACGCAGTATTTT
TRBV15	many	TRBJ1-2	TRBD1	CATSREGTGIGGYTF	TGTGCCACCAGCAGAGAGGGGACAGGGATCGGGGGCTACACCTTC
TRBV29-1	many	TRBJ2-1	TRBD2	CSVGGTVAGNEQFF	TGCAGCGTTGGCGGGACGGTAGCGGGCAATGAGCAGTTCTTC
TRBV7-9	many	TRBJ2-1	NA	CASREEGGHEQFF	TGTGCCAGCAGAGAGGAGGGGGGCCATGAGCAGTTCTTC
TRBV28	many	TRBJ2-1	NA	CASSGGDSYNEQFF	TGTGCCAGCAGTGGGGGTGATTCCTACAATGAGCAGTTCTTC
TRBV15	many	TRBJ2-3	NA	CATSDKYTDTQYF	TGTGCCACCAGCGATAAATACACAGATACGCAGTATTTT
TRBV15	many	TRBJ2-7	NA	CATSTGTTYEQYF	TGTGCCACCAGCACCGGGACCACCTACGAGCAGTACTTC
TRBV4-2	many	TRBJ1-4	NA	CASRPGTEEKLFF	TGTGCCAGCAGACCCGGGACGGAAGAAAAACTGTTTTTT
TRBV27	many	TRBJ1-1	NA	CASSPSGMNTEAFF	TGTGCCAGCAGTCCCTCGGGCATGAACACTGAAGCTTTCTTT
TRBV4-3	many	TRBJ2-1	TRBD1	CASSQDRSSSYNEQFF	TGCGCCAGCAGCCAGGACAGGTCCAGCTCCTACAATGAGCAGTTCTTC
TRBV6-2/TRBV6-3	NA	TRBJ1-2	NA	CASRTGDGYTF	TGTGCCAGCAGAACCGGGGATGGCTACACCTTC
TRBV12-3/TRBV12-4	many	TRBJ2-1	NA	CASSLPGDNEQFF	TGTGCCAGCAGTCTACCGGGGGACAATGAGCAGTTCTTC
TRBV5-5	many	TRBJ1-5	NA	CASSLGWGTQPQHF	TGTGCCAGCAGCTTGGGTTGGGGGACCCAGCCCCAGCATTTT
TRBV7-8	few	TRBJ1-5	TRBD1	CASSLAGQGGNQPQHF	TGTGCCAGCAGCTTAGCCGGACAGGGCGGCAATCAGCCCCAGCATTTT
TRBV7-2	many	TRBJ1-1	NA	CASTPRGGTEAFF	TGTGCCAGCACCCCGCGGGGAGGGACTGAAGCTTTCTTT
TRBV10-3	many	TRBJ2-3	TRBD1	CAISEPRTGTDTQYF	TGTGCCATCAGTGAGCCCCGGACAGGGACAGATACGCAGTATTTT
TRBV5-1	many	TRBJ2-5	TRBD1	CASSLIPTTGHGPYQETQYF	TGCGCCAGCAGCCTCATTCCAACGACAGGGCATGGACCGTACCAAGAGACCCAGTACTTC
TRBV5-1	many	TRBJ2-6	TRBD1	CASSFRTGASGANVLTF	TGCGCCAGCAGCTTCAGGACAGGGGCCTCCGGGGCCAACGTCCTGACTTTC
TRBV5-4	many	TRBJ2-1	NA	CASTYLGQGAYEQFF	TGTGCCAGCACTTATTTGGGTCAGGGCGCGTATGAGCAGTTCTTC
TRBV5-1	NA	TRBJ1-1	NA	CASSLRRAKSEAFF	TGCGCCAGCAGCTTAAGACGGGCGAAATCTGAAGCTTTCTTT
TRBV15	many	TRBJ2-7	TRBD1	CATSRDRGNTYEQYF	TGTGCCACCAGCAGAGACAGGGGGAATACCTACGAGCAGTACTTC
TRBV7-6	NA	TRBJ2-3	TRBD2	CASSLAGETDTQYF	TGTGCCAGCAGCTTGGCGGGGGAAACAGATACGCAGTATTTT